This T cell receptor beta chain was sequenced in a study of CD8 T cells in ankylosing spondylitis. This clonotype was detected ten times or more. Trimming pared 5 bases from V and 0 bases from J, leaving 11 bases between. CDR1 is LGHNA and CDR2 is YSLEER in the germline V gene. The CDR3 length is 14 residues. TCRdb re-called the 5' RACE reads through MiXCR, storing one row per CDR3 protein. The sample yields about 190,000 distinct CDR3 sequences, approximately 13% seen once. This receptor was obtained from a female donor with ankylosing spondylitis or in good health (not recorded which). The sequencing input was blood, either unsorted or a sorted T cell fraction (not recorded which). This chain links TRBV4-3 with TRBJ2-7; no reliable D call. In DNA form, the CDR3 reads TGCGCCAGCAGCGAGATGGGGAACTCCTACGAGCAGTACTTC. This codes for CASSEMGNSYEQYF.